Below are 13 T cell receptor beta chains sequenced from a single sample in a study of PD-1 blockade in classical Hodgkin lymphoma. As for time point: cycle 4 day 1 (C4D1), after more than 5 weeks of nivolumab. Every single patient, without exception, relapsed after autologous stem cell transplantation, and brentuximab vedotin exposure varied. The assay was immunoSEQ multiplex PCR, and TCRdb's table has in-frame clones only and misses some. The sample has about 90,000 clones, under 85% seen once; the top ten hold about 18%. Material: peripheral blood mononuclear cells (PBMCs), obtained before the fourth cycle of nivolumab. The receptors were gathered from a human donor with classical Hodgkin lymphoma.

The CDR3 loop is CASSLQEYGYTF. DNA for the CDR3: TGTGCCAGCAGCCTACAGGAATATGGCTACACCTTC. The chain employs TRBV28 and TRBJ1-2; a weak D match, TRBD1 (5 bases). From germline, CDR1 is MDHEN and CDR2 SYDVKM. V was shortened by 6 bases and J by 5 bases, with 10 bases between the two germline ends. CDR3 length: 12 amino acids.

The CDR3 DNA is TGTGCCAGCAGTCCGGGGGTGGCGACAGATACGCAGTATTTT. This translates into CASSPGVATDTQYF. The V call is TRBV6-5, the J call TRBJ2-3; TRBD2 might be the D (6 bases). V lost 5 bases and J lost 3, with 12 bases in between. CDR3 length: 14 residues. Germline-derived CDR1 and CDR2 are MNHEY and SVGAGI.

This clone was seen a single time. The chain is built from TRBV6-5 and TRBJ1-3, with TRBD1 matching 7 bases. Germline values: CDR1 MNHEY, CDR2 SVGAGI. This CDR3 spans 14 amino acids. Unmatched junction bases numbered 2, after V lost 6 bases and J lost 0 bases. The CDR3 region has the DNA TGTGCCAGCAGAGGGGGCGCCTCTGGAAACACCATATATTTT. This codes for CASRGGASGNTIYF.

CDR3 nucleotides: TGTGCCAGCAGCTTAGCTAGCGTAAGGACCGGGGAGCTGTTTTTT. Encoded protein: CASSLASVRTGELFF. V and J are TRBV7-6 and TRBJ2-2, with a weak D call TRBD2 (5 bases). Germline CDR1 reads SGHVS; CDR2 reads FNYEAQ. Trimming left V 0 bases short and J 5 bases short, with 10 bases between. The CDR3 spans 15 residues.

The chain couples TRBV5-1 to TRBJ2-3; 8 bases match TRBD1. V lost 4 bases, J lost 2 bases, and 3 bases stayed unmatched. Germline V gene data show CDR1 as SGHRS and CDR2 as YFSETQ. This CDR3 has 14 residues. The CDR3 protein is CASSRQGTTDTQYF. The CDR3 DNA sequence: TGCGCCAGCAGCCGACAGGGGACCACAGATACGCAGTATTTT.

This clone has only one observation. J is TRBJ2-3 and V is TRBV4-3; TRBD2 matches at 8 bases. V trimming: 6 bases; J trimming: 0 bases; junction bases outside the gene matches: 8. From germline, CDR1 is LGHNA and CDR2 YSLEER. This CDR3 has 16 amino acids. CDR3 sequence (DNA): TGCGCCAGCAGTTACGGGACTAGAGCGAGCACAGATACGCAGTATTTT. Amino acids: CASSYGTRASTDTQYF.

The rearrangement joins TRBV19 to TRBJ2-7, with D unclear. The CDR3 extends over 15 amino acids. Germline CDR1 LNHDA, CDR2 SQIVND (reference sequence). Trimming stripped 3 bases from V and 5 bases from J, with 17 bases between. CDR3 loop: CASSIMGILTDEQYF. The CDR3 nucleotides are TGTGCCAGTAGTATTATGGGGATTTTGACGGACGAGCAGTACTTC.

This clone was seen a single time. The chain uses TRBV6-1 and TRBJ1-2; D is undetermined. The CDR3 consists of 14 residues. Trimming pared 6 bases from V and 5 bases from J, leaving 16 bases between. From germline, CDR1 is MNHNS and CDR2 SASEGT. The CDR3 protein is CASSQDLLGYGYTF. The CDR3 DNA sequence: TGTGCCAGCAGCCAGGACTTGTTGGGGTATGGCTACACCTTC.

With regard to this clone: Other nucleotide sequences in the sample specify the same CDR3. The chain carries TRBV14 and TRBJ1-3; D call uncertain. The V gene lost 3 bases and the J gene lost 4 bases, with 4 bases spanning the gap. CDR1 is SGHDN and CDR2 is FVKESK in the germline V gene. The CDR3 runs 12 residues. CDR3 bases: TGTGCCAGCAGCCAGGGCGGAAACACCATATATTTT. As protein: CASSQGGNTIYF.

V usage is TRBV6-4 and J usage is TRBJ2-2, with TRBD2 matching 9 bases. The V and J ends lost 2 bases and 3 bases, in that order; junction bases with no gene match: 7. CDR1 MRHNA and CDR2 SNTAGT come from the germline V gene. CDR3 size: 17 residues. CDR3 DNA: TGTGCCAGCAGTGACAGCACTAGCGGGTCCTACACCGGGGAGCTGTTTTTT. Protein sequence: CASSDSTSGSYTGELFF.

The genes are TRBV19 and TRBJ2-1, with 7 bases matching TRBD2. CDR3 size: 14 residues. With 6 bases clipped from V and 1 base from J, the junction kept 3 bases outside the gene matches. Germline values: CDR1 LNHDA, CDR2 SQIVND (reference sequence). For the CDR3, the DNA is TGTGCCAGTAGCTATAGCGGGTCCTACAATGAGCAGTTCTTC. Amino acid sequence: CASSYSGSYNEQFF. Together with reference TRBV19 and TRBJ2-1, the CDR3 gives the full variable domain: DGGITQSPKYLFRKEGQNVTLSCEQNLNHDAMYWYRQDPGQGLRLIYYSQIVNDFQKGDIAEGYSVSREKKESFPLTVTSAQKNPTAFYLCASSYSGSYNEQFFGPGTRLTVL.

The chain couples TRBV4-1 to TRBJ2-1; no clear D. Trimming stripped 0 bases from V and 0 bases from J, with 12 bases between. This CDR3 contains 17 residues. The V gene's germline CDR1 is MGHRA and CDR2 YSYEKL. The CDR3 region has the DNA TGCGCCAGCAGCCAAGATCCCAAAGGTCACTCCTACAATGAGCAGTTCTTC. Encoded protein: CASSQDPKGHSYNEQFF.

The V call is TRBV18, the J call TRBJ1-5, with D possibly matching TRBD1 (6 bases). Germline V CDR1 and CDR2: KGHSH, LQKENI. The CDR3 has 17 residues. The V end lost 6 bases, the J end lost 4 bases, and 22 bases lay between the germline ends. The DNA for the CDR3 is TGTGCCAGCTCCCCGACGGGGGCTGGCATCCTTAATCAGCCCCAGCATTTT. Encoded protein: CASSPTGAGILNQPQHF.